This T cell receptor (beta chain) was recorded in a study of OX40 agonist ivuxolimab in advanced cancers. On the study more broadly: Under the entry rules, prior anti-PD-1, anti-PD-L1 or anti-CTLA-4 therapy was allowed, and about 38% had some.

The protocol was immunoSEQ multiplex PCR, while the TCRdb copy is restricted to in-frame clones and leaves out a portion. The data show some 87,000 clones, roughly 87% seen once. The source is an adult with an advanced solid tumor such as melanoma, head and neck, liver or kidney cancer. The specimen comprised CD4+ or CD8+ T cells sorted from blood, sampled in a trial of the OX40 agonist ivuxolimab.

Here the CDR3 reads CASRRDYSKVLRQYF. As DNA, the CDR3 is TGTGCCAGCAGGCGGGACTATTCCAAGGTCCTCAGGCAGTACTTC. V usage is TRBV2 and J usage is TRBJ2-7, with 7 bases that match TRBD2. CDR1 and CDR2 (germline): SNHLY, FYNNEI. V trimming: 6 bases; J trimming: 9 bases; junction bases outside the gene matches: 17. The length of the CDR3 is 15 residues.